This T cell receptor beta chain was recorded in a study of Tregs in tolerant kidney transplant recipients (dated by TCRdb to about 2019). Describing the broader study: Related donors were used in the transplants with nonmyeloablative bone marrow transplantation, and mixed chimerism was transient in the human trials. TCRbeta sequencing was used in the study to identify donor-specific regulatory T cells before combined kidney and bone marrow transplantation, and the identified cells were then tracked after transplant. Study-wide conclusions, independent of this receptor: The most biologically relevant and donor-specific TCRbeta repertoire appeared to be identified by expanding Tregs with activated donor B cells. Donor-specific Treg expansion was found to exceed global Treg expansion in tolerant patients, suggesting antigen-driven rather than nonspecific expansion. For some patients the PCR primers changed over time, which made it impossible to compare the samples from those patients at the nucleotide level. Because only a small number of patients were included, the study had limitations, and the results will need to be validated in larger populations as well as under other immunosuppression protocols. Biological reproducibility was not directly assessed, although technical replication error appeared to be minimal.

For TCRbeta CDR3 sequencing, genomic DNA was extracted from sorted cells using the QIAGEN DNeasy Blood and Tissue Kit. High-throughput TCRbeta CDR3 sequencing, which included PCR amplification with bias correction and internal controls, was done commercially through immunoSEQ. In the source study's methods: Unique productive TCRbeta sequences were defined by CDR3 nucleotide sequence where primers matched, and otherwise by CDR3 amino acid sequence together with Vbeta and Jbeta genes. Sorting error was corrected by removing sequences shared between sorted populations at a frequency ratio of 2:1 or less, and the remaining shared sequences were assigned to the higher population. A sequence counted as donor-reactive if, in CFSE-low cells, the sequence had a frequency of at least 0.01% and was expanded at least 5-fold compared with unstimulated cells. Jensen-Shannon divergence, calculated on the top 100 TCRbeta sequences ranked by frequency, was used to quantify repertoire divergence. For samples with multiple sequencing runs, sorting error was corrected in each run separately before the runs were combined. This immuneACCESS table, as held by TCRdb, lists in-frame sequences with V and J called but not all clones. Of the missing ones, under half trace to an unresolved V gene in checked studies; the others have no known cause. V and J calls and clone size are given by that table; D and trimming were obtained from the DNA. Recorded for this sample are some 71,000 clones; about 89% of them occurred a single time. The ten biggest clones cover about 0.36% of the sample.

V loses 3 bases, J loses 3 bases, and the germline ends lie 8 bases apart. The germline V gene (reference sequence) supplies CDR1 LNHNV and CDR2 YYDKDF. The CDR3 measures 14 amino acids from cysteine to phenylalanine. Just CDR3 DNA is preserved here, 42 bases in frame from base 1. The time point label of this sample denotes: blood sample drawn before combined kidney and bone marrow transplant. Thawed PBMCs were FACS-sorted into unstimulated Tregs (CD4+CD25+CD127-), CD4+ non-Tregs (CD4+CD25-), CD4 cells and CD8 cells. 4 combined kidney and bone marrow transplant recipients from the ITN036ST trial were included as patients, and samples were available only from these trial subjects. Healthy control blood was processed by Ficoll density gradient to PBMCs and cryopreserved; patient PBMCs were collected before and after transplant. Details on this clone: This receptor's antigen is unknown. Base qualities were left out, and no much larger clone turns up one base away.

The material sequenced was CD4+ T cells from blood, taken before the transplant. This TCR derives from a human donor who received a combined kidney and bone marrow transplant. The receptor chain draws on TRBV15 and TRBJ2-2; too little of a D gene remains to name it. CDR3 protein: CATSRVADTGELFF. The DNA sequence is given as TGTGCCACCAGCAGGGTGGCAGACACCGGGGAGCTGTTTTTT.